A selection of T cell receptor beta chains follows, all from one sample in a study of blood T cells in healthy people across ages. TCRdb re-derived calls from the 5' RACE reads in MiXCR, one entry per CDR3 protein. The top ten hold around a third of the sample, which has about 680,000 distinct CDR3 sequences, more than 40% seen once. The sample was blood. The receptors were sampled from a woman aged 55-69 years in good health. CDR3s include the opening cysteine and the closing phenylalanine or tryptophan. The D gene is left open where the match is weak. Not all rows give a size; the values are once, few, many and, for expanded clones, a class.

j_call v_call clone_size d_call cdr3_aa cdr3_nt
TRBJ2-7 TRBV7-9 - - CASSSGPSSYNEQYF TGTGCCAGCAGCTCCGGCCCAAGCTCCTACAATGAGCAGTACTTC
TRBJ1-6 TRBV25-1 many TRBD1 CASNTGGSPLHF TGTGCCAGCAACACAGGGGGGTCACCCCTCCACTTT
TRBJ1-5 TRBV6-2/TRBV6-3 - - CASSYSRGAGNQPQHF TGTGCCAGCAGTTACTCGCGGGGGGCTGGCAATCAGCCCCAGCATTTT
TRBJ2-1 TRBV13 once TRBD2 CVSSLKAGGYEQFF TGTGTCAGCAGCTTAAAAGCGGGAGGCTATGAGCAGTTCTTC
TRBJ2-1 TRBV18 few - CASSPPSVSYNEQFF TGTGCCAGCTCACCACCGAGTGTCTCCTACAATGAGCAGTTCTTC
TRBJ2-1 TRBV15 many TRBD2 CATSSRDYGYNEQFF TGTGCCACCAGCAGCAGGGACTACGGCTACAATGAGCAGTTCTTC
TRBJ2-5 TRBV7-2 - - CAGSSGRETQYF TGTGCCGGCAGCTCGGGGCGGGAGACCCAGTACTTC
TRBJ2-5 TRBV7-8 few - CASSLGFRYQETQYF TGTGCCAGCAGCTTAGGCTTTCGGTACCAAGAGACCCAGTACTTC
TRBJ2-1 TRBV29-1 - - CSAKLVGNYEQFF TGCAGCGCTAAACTAGTGGGCAACTACGAGCAGTTCTTC
TRBJ2-7 TRBV28 - - CASSIGQPYYEQYF TGTGCCAGCAGCATAGGACAGCCCTACTACGAGCAGTACTTC
TRBJ2-2 TRBV10-3 - - CAITSFTGELFF TGTGCCATCACCTCCTTCACCGGGGAGCTGTTTTTT
TRBJ1-2 TRBV5-1 few - CASSEQDYGYTF TGCGCCAGCAGCGAACAGGACTATGGCTACACCTTC
TRBJ2-3 TRBV4-3 few - CASSQDRVYFTDTQYF TGCGCCAGCAGCCAAGATCGAGTCTACTTCACAGATACGCAGTATTTT
TRBJ2-7 TRBV20-1 - - CSARPRDRSYEQYF TGCAGTGCTAGACCGCGGGACCGCTCCTACGAGCAGTACTTC
TRBJ2-1 TRBV6-5 - TRBD1 CACSFRQGLSNEQFF TGTGCCTGCAGTTTCCGACAGGGGTTGAGCAATGAGCAGTTCTTC
TRBJ2-6 TRBV5-6 - - CASSLVPGPGANVLTF TGTGCCAGCAGCTTGGTACCGGGCCCTGGGGCCAACGTCCTGACTTTC
TRBJ2-2 TRBV4-3 - - CASSQAYSSAGELFF TGCGCCAGCAGCCAAGCGTACAGTTCGGCCGGGGAGCTGTTTTTT
TRBJ2-1 TRBV20-1 - TRBD2 CSASRTGLAFYNEQFF TGCAGTGCTTCAAGAACGGGACTAGCGTTTTACAATGAGCAGTTCTTC
TRBJ2-5 TRBV28 - - CASSLFRVYQETQYF TGTGCCAGCAGTTTATTTCGAGTCTACCAAGAGACCCAGTACTTC
TRBJ1-5 TRBV27 - TRBD1 CASSLSWTGLDIQPQHF TGTGCCAGCAGTTTATCGTGGACAGGGTTGGATATACAGCCCCAGCATTTT
TRBJ2-5 TRBV20-1 many - CSHNGIGETQYF TGCAGTCACAACGGCATAGGAGAGACCCAGTACTTC
TRBJ1-1 TRBV5-1 once TRBD1 CASSWQGVGDEAFF TGCGCCAGCAGCTGGCAGGGGGTAGGGGATGAAGCTTTCTTT
TRBJ2-1 TRBV20-1 - TRBD1 CSARDYGTGENNEQFF TGCAGTGCTAGAGATTACGGGACAGGAGAAAACAATGAGCAGTTCTTC
TRBJ2-7 TRBV12-3/TRBV12-4 - - CASLRVVGEQYF TGTGCCAGCCTCAGGGTTGTCGGCGAGCAGTACTTC
TRBJ2-7 TRBV20-1 - TRBD2 CSGGATSGRVYEQYF TGCAGTGGGGGAGCGACTAGCGGGCGTGTTTACGAGCAGTACTTC
TRBJ2-4 TRBV29-1 few TRBD2 CSVRAGNIQYF TGCAGCGTTAGAGCGGGGAACATTCAGTACTTC
TRBJ1-1 TRBV20-1 - - CSARDPGLGGVNTEAFF TGCAGTGCTAGAGATCCCGGCCTTGGGGGGGTGAACACTGAAGCTTTCTTT
TRBJ1-2 TRBV28 - - CASSLYATDSAYGYTF TGTGCCAGCAGTTTATATGCCACCGATAGTGCCTATGGCTACACCTTC
TRBJ2-3 TRBV13 few - CASSSLGSGGTDTQYF TGTGCCAGCAGCTCACTAGGGAGCGGAGGCACAGATACGCAGTATTTT
TRBJ2-1 TRBV12-3/TRBV12-4 - - CASSFMRDNEQFF TGTGCCAGCAGCTTTATGAGAGACAATGAGCAGTTCTTC
TRBJ2-1 TRBV6-2/TRBV6-3 - - CASSYSFSLRAGSNEQFF TGTGCCAGCAGTTACTCTTTTAGTCTCCGAGCAGGGAGCAATGAGCAGTTCTTC
TRBJ2-3 TRBV4-3 - - CASSQRGGGPSTDTQYF TGCGCCAGCAGCCAAAGGGGGGGAGGGCCCTCCACAGATACGCAGTATTTT
TRBJ2-7 TRBV20-1 - TRBD2 CSARDFKLAGIGEQYF TGCAGTGCTAGAGATTTCAAACTAGCGGGAATAGGCGAGCAGTACTTC
TRBJ2-3 TRBV4-2 - TRBD2 CASSQEGVGGRARDTQYF TGTGCCAGCAGCCAAGAGGGGGTAGGCGGGAGGGCCAGGGATACGCAGTATTTT
TRBJ1-4 TRBV6-6 - - CASTDGTTNEKLFF TGTGCCAGTACTGACGGTACAACTAATGAAAAACTGTTTTTT
TRBJ1-2 TRBV4-3 many TRBD1 CASSQWTGRDYGYTF TGCGCCAGCAGCCAATGGACAGGGCGAGACTATGGCTACACCTTC
TRBJ2-5 TRBV29-1 few - CSVRETGRVGEQYF TGCAGCGTGAGGGAGACAGGCCGAGTGGGGGAGCAGTACTTC
TRBJ2-1 TRBV6-5 - - CASSYSGTQGRNEQFF TGTGCCAGCAGTTACTCCGGGACGCAGGGCAGGAATGAGCAGTTCTTC
TRBJ2-6 TRBV5-6 - - CASSLLSKTSSGANVLTF TGTGCCAGCAGCTTGCTTTCCAAAACCAGCTCTGGGGCCAACGTCCTGACTTTC
TRBJ2-7 TRBV7-2 - TRBD1 CASSLVIGTGTFYEQYF TGTGCCAGCAGCTTAGTTATAGGGACAGGGACTTTCTACGAGCAGTACTTC
TRBJ2-7 TRBV18 once TRBD1 CASSPRDRDEQYF TGTGCCAGCTCACCAAGGGACAGGGACGAGCAGTACTTC
TRBJ2-5 TRBV18 many - CASSPLRETQYF TGTGCCAGCAGCCCCCTACGGGAGACCCAGTACTTC
TRBJ2-7 TRBV12-3/TRBV12-4 many - CASRVGEVPMEQYF TGTGCCAGCAGGGTCGGGGAAGTCCCTATGGAGCAGTACTTC
TRBJ2-3 TRBV4-2 - TRBD2 CASSQEVPSGSTDTQYF TGTGCCAGCAGCCAAGAAGTCCCTAGCGGTAGCACAGATACGCAGTATTTT
TRBJ2-7 TRBV6-2/TRBV6-3 - TRBD1 CASSVTGVYEQYF TGTGCCAGCAGCGTCACAGGGGTCTACGAGCAGTACTTC
TRBJ2-1 TRBV2 few TRBD2 CASSSLAELYNEQFF TGTGCCAGCAGTTCGCTAGCGGAACTCTACAATGAGCAGTTCTTC
TRBJ2-7 TRBV6-2/TRBV6-3 - TRBD2 CASSYKSGLPEQYF TGTGCCAGCAGTTACAAATCGGGACTACCAGAGCAGTACTTC
TRBJ2-1 TRBV5-1 - - CASSFPDSYNEQFF TGCGCCAGCAGCTTCCCGGATTCGTACAATGAGCAGTTCTTC
TRBJ1-1 TRBV28 - - CASSFIQGLNEAFF TGTGCCAGCAGTTTCATCCAGGGGCTAAATGAAGCTTTCTTT